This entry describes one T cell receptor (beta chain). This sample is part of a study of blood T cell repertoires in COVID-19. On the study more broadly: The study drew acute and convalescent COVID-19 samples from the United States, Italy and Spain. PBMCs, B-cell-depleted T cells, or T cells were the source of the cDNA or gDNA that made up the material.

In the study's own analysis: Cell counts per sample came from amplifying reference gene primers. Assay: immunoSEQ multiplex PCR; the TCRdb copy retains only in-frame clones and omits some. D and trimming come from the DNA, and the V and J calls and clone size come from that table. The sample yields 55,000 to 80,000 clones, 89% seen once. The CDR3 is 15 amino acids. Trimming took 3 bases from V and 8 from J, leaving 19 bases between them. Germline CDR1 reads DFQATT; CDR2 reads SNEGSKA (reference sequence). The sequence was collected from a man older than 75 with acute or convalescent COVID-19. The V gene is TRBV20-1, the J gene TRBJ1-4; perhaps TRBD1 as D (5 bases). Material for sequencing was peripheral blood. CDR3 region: CSASGFQGPGEKLFF. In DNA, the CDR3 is TGCAGTGCTAGTGGGTTCCAGGGCCCAGGGGAAAAACTGTTTTTT.